This T cell receptor (beta chain) originates from a study of blood T cell repertoires in COVID-19. Study-wide background: Italy, Spain and the United States were the sources of the convalescent and acute COVID-19 samples. PBMCs, B-cell-depleted T cells, or T cells were the source of the cDNA or gDNA that made up the material.

In the authors' workflow: Nucleated cell counts were estimated from reference gene primer amplification. Profiling relied on immunoSEQ multiplex PCR, and the TCRdb table lists in-frame clones only, not all of them. V and J calls and clone size are as listed in that table; D and trimming were resolved from the DNA. The table lists approximately 170,000 clones, roughly 80% of them singletons. Trimming removed 0 bases from V and 5 bases from J, with 13 bases in between. This CDR3 has 14 amino acids. Germline values: CDR1 GTSNPN, CDR2 SVGIG (reference sequence). The chain recombines TRBV30 with TRBJ2-5; possibly TRBD2 for D (6 bases). The sequence derives from a human donor with acute or convalescent COVID-19. The donor label of this sample is uncertain. Sequenced input: peripheral blood. The CDR3 sequence is CAWSVRGGGETQYF. CDR3 coding DNA: TGTGCCTGGAGTGTAAGGGGTGGAGGGGAGACCCAGTACTTC.